The source of this TCR beta chain is a study of cytomegalovirus exposure and HLA in healthy donors. As for the study in general: Out of 150 million to 200 million T cells, an earlier analysis found some 120 million unique TCR beta sequences in total.

Germline trimming cut 4 bases from V and 9 bases from J; bases unmatched to any gene: 9. Germline assignment: CDR1 SEHNR and CDR2 FQNEAQ (reference sequence). The CDR3 runs to 14 residues. The primer mix had 60 Vbeta and 13 Jbeta primers. Assay used: immunoSEQ multiplex PCR; TCRdb lists only in-frame clones, some missing. Of about 190,000 clones listed, over 65% are singletons. Concerning this clone itself: Its antigen remains unidentified.

Notes on the study in general: Analyzed later, association rates of TCRs varied across HLA loci, with DRB1 most and HLA-C fewest. Solely CMV serostatus was available to characterize immune exposure. In a later analysis, the majority of CMV-associated beta chains seemingly showed HLA restriction.

The clonotype originates from a man aged 35 to 55 in good health and CMV-seropositive. The sequenced material came from PBMCs. J is TRBJ2-1 and V is TRBV7-9, with 7 positions matching TRBD2. The CDR3 bases are TGTGCCAGCAGCTCCGGGGCGGGAGAGTTTGAGCAGTTCTTC. Protein product: CASSSGAGEFEQFF.